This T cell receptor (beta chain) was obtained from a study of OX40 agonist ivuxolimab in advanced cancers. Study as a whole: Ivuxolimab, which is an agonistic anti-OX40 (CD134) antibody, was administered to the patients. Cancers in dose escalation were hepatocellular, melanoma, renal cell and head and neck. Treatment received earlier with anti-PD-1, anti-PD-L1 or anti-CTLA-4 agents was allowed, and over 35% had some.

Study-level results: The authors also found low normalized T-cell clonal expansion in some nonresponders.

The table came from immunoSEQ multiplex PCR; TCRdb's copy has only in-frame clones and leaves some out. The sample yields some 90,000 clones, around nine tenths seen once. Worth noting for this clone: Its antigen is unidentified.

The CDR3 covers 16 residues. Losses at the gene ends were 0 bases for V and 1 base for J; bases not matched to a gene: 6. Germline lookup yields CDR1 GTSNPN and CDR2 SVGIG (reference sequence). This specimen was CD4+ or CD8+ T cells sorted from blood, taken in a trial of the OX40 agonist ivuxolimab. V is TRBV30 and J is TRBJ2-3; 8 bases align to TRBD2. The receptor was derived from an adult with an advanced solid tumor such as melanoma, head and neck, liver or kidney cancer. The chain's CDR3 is CAWSVIRGGRTDTQYF. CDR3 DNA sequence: TGTGCCTGGAGTGTAATCCGGGGGGGGCGCACAGATACGCAGTATTTT.